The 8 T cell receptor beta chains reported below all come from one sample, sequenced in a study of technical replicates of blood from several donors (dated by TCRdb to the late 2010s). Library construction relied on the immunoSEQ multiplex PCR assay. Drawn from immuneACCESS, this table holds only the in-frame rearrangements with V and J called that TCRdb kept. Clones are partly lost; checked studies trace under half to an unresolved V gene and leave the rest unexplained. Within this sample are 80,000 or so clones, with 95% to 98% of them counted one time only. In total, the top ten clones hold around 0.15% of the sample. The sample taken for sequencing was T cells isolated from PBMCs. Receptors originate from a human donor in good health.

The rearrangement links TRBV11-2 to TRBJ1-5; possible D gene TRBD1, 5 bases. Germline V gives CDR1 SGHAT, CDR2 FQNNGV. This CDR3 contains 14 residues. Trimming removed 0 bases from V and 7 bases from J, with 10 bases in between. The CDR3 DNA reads TGTGCCAGCAGCTTAGAGCGGGGGGACCAGCCCCAGCATTTT. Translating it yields CASSLERGDQPQHF.

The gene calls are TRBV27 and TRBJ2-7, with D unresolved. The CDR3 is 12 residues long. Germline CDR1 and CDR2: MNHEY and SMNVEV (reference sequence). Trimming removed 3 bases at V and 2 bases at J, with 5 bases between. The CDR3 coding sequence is TGTGCCAGCAGTTTCCCGGCCTACGAGCAGTACTTC. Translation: CASSFPAYEQYF.

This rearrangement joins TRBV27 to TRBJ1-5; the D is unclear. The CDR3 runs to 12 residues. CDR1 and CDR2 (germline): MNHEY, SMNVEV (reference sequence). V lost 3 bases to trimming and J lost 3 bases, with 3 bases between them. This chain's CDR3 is CASSFSNQPQHF. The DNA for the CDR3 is TGTGCCAGCAGTTTCTCCAATCAGCCCCAGCATTTT.

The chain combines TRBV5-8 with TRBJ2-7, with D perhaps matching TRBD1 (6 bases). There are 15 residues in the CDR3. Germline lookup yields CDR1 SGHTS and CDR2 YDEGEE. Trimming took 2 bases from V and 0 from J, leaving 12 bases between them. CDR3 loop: CASSFGGSGSYEQYF. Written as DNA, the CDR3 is TGTGCCAGCAGCTTTGGGGGCTCCGGCTCCTACGAGCAGTACTTC.

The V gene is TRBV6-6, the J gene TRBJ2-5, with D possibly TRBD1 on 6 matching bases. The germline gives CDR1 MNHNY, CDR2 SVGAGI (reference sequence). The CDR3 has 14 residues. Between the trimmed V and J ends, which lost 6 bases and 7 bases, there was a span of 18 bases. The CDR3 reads CASSPDSPRATQYF. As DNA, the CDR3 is TGTGCCAGCAGCCCGGACAGCCCCAGGGCGACCCAGTACTTC.

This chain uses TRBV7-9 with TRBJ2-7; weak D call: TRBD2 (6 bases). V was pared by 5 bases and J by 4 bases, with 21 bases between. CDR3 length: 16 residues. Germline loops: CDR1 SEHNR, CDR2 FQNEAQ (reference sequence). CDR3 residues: CASSTPSAASVYEQYF. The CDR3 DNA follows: TGTGCCAGCAGCACCCCCTCGGCGGCTAGCGTTTACGAGCAGTACTTC.

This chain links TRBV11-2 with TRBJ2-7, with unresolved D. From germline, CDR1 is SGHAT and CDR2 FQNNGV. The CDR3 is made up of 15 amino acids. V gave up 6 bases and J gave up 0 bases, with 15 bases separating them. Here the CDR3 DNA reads TGTGCCAGCAGTTACGACAATTTGTTCTCCTACGAGCAGTACTTC. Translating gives CASSYDNLFSYEQYF.

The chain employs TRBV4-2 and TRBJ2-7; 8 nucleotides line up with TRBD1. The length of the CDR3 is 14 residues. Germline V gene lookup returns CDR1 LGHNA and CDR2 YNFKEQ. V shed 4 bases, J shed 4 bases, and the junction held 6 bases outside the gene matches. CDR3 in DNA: TGTGCCAGCAGCCTTTCGGACAGGGCGTACGAGCAGTACTTC. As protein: CASSLSDRAYEQYF.